The entry below describes one T cell receptor (beta chain). Its antigen is not known. This record belongs to a study of high-grade serous ovarian cancer treatment subgroups. Study overall: Each sample yielded on average around 7,300 unique TCR beta rearrangements from around 14,000 reads.

Study results and caveats: Tumors within one patient showed repertoire similarity of roughly 0.1 to 0.8. Only CDR3 was analyzed; CDR1 and CDR2 were not.

Tumor samples were obtained before definitive surgery or chemotherapy. Generated by immunoSEQ multiplex PCR, the TCRdb table keeps only in-frame clones and is missing some. The sample shows 7,500 or so clones, around 80% of them seen only once. This sequence originates from a human donor with high-grade serous ovarian cancer. Sequencing was performed on tumor tissue.

The CDR3 DNA is TGCGCCAGCTCTAGAGGGGGAGAGCAGTTCTTC. It is translated as CASSRGGEQFF. V and J are TRBV4-1 and TRBJ2-1; tentative D call: TRBD1 (6 bases). The CDR3 contains 11 residues. Trimming shortened V by 8 bases and J by 10 bases, and 12 bases separated the two germline ends. CDR1 MGHRA and CDR2 YSYEKL come from the germline V gene.